Sequencing of this T cell receptor (beta chain) was carried out in a study of OX40 agonist ivuxolimab in advanced cancers. General study points: The study found that CD8+ T cells averaged more expanded clones than CD4+. Clonal expansion was among the lowest in partial responders at 0.1-3.0 mg/kg, especially CD8+.

Baseline, cycle 4 day 1, and cycle 7 day 1 were the blood sampling points. Profiled with immunoSEQ multiplex PCR; TCRdb holds only in-frame clones, not every one. Among 45,000 to 65,000 clones, roughly four fifths were seen once, and the ten largest hold approximately 0.62%. The CDR3 is 14 residues long. Germline lookup yields CDR1 WNHNN and CDR2 SYGVQD (reference sequence). Trimming shortened V by 5 bases and J by 2 bases, and 11 bases separated the two germline ends. This clone was counted between two and nine times. Its antigen is unidentified. Sequenced here: CD4+ or CD8+ T cells sorted from blood, sampled in a trial of the OX40 agonist ivuxolimab. The receptor comes from an adult with an advanced solid tumor such as melanoma, head and neck, liver or kidney cancer. V usage is TRBV10-1 and J usage is TRBJ2-3; no clear D. The CDR3 DNA reads TGCGCCAGCAGTTCCTCACGGTACACAGATACGCAGTATTTT. Its protein is CASSSSRYTDTQYF.